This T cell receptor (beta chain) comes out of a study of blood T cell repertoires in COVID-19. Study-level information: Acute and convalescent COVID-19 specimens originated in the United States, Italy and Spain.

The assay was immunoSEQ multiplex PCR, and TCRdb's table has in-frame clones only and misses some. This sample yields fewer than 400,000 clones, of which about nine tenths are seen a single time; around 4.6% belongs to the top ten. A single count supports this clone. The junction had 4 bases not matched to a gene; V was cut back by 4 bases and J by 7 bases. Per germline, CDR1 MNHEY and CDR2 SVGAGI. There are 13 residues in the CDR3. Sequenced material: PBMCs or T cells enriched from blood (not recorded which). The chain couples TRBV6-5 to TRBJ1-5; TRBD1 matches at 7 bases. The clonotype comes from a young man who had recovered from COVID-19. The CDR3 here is CASSSQGEQPQHF. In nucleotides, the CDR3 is TGTGCCAGCAGTTCCCAGGGGGAACAGCCCCAGCATTTT.